The TCR beta chain described here comes from a study of early T cells in non-severe SARS-CoV-2 infection. Background on the study: Bulk RNA taken from unsorted whole blood was sequenced, leaving chains unpaired. General observations from the study: VDJdb-based matching was biased toward anti-spike CD8 responses and missed private and CD4 specificities.

Individual cDNA molecules carried attached unique molecular identifiers. In TCRdb, the 5' RACE reads were re-called with MiXCR into one record per CDR3 protein. The sample includes about 76,000 distinct CDR3 sequences, 11% of them seen just once. This clonotype was counted a few times. Its cognate antigen is unknown. Trimming cost V 6 bases and J 4 bases, with 10 bases left between them. The CDR3 spans 14 residues. The germline V gene encodes CDR1 SNHLY and CDR2 FYNNEI. The clonotype comes from an adult who was a healthcare worker with PCR-confirmed SARS-CoV-2 infection or an uninfected control (not recorded which). The sample comprised whole blood. V gene TRBV2 combines with J gene TRBJ2-6; D is uncertain. CDR3 bases: TGTGCCAGCAGCCGGGCGGTAGGGGCCAACGTCCTGACTTTC. Translation: CASSRAVGANVLTF. Filled out from reference TRBV2 and TRBJ2-6, the complete variable domain reads EPEVTQTPSHQVTQMGQEVILRCVPISNHLYFYWYRQILGQKVEFLVSFYNNEISEKSEIFDDQFSVERPDGSNFTLKIRSTKLEDSAMYFCASSRAVGANVLTFGAGSRLTVL.